A single sample is the source of the 26 T cell receptor beta chains below, sequenced in a study of cytomegalovirus exposure and HLA in healthy donors. Amplification used 60 Vbeta primers and 13 Jbeta primers. Libraries were prepared by immunoSEQ multiplex PCR; TCRdb keeps only in-frame clonotypes and omits some of them. The sample yields 130,000 to 150,000 clones, approximately 80% seen once. The specimen was PBMCs. The receptor set was obtained from a man aged 35-49 years in good health and CMV-seropositive.

The chain recombines TRBV30 with TRBJ2-2; D may be TRBD1 (5 bases). This CDR3 comprises 14 residues. Germline loops: CDR1 GTSNPN, CDR2 SVGIG (reference sequence). V lost 4 bases, J lost 4 bases, and 13 bases lay in between. The CDR3 DNA reads as TGTGCCTGGAATCCAGGGTTGGGCACCGGGGAGCTGTTTTTT. Translation gives CAWNPGLGTGELFF.

The chain couples TRBV7-3 to TRBJ1-5, with 8 bases matching TRBD1. Germline values: CDR1 SGHTA, CDR2 FQGTGA. This CDR3 is 13 amino acids long. With 5 bases clipped from V and 7 bases from J, the junction kept 4 bases outside the gene matches. The chain's CDR3 is CASSQGAGQPQHF. The CDR3 DNA is TGTGCCAGCAGCCAGGGGGCAGGGCAGCCCCAGCATTTT.

The chain couples TRBV30 to TRBJ1-2; TRBD1 matches 7 bases. V gave up 6 bases and J gave up 11 bases; unmatched junction bases: 15. The CDR3 contains 13 residues. CDR1 GTSNPN and CDR2 SVGIG come from the germline V gene (reference sequence). CDR3 sequence: CACYDRERFSYTF. The CDR3, as DNA: TGTGCCTGCTATGACAGGGAGAGGTTTAGTTACACCTTC.

The CDR3: CASSQGVQETQYF. DNA for the CDR3: TGCGCCAGCAGTCAGGGTGTCCAAGAGACCCAGTACTTC. The chain joins TRBV5-1 to TRBJ2-5, with a possible D match to TRBD1 (5 bases). Germline V gene sequence: CDR1 SGHRS, CDR2 YFSETQ. Trimming removed 5 bases at V and 1 base at J, with 9 bases between. CDR3 length equals 13 residues. The variable domain in full, completed from reference TRBV5-1 and TRBJ2-5, reads KAGVTQTPRYLIKTRGQQVTLSCSPISGHRSVSWYQQTPGQGLQFLFEYFSETQRNKGNFPGRFSGRQFSNSRSEMNVSTLELGDSALYLCASSQGVQETQYFGPGTRLLVL.

V gene TRBV15 combines with J gene TRBJ1-1, with D possibly matching TRBD1 (5 bases). CDR3 length equals 12 residues. Trimming stripped 6 bases from V and 1 base from J, with 6 bases between. CDR1 and CDR2 from the germline V gene are LNHNV and YYDKDF (reference sequence). CDR3 coding DNA: TGTGCCACCAGTCAGGGGAACACTGAAGCTTTCTTT. Translation gives CATSQGNTEAFF.

This clone was seen just once. The rearrangement links TRBV14 to TRBJ2-3, with 9 bases fitting TRBD2. CDR1 and CDR2 from the germline V gene are SGHDN and FVKESK. The CDR3 is 14 residues long. The V gene end was trimmed by 4 bases and the J gene end by 4 bases; junction bases not matched to a gene: 3. The CDR3 coding sequence is TGTGCCAGCAGCCCGGGACTAGCCTCAGATACGCAGTATTTT. Protein product: CASSPGLASDTQYF.

The V call is TRBV4-1, the J call TRBJ1-5, with 9 bases that match TRBD1. The V and J ends lost 4 bases and 2 bases, in that order; junction bases with no gene match: 3. Germline assignment: CDR1 MGHRA and CDR2 YSYEKL. The CDR3 runs 15 residues. CDR3 coding DNA: TGCGCCAGCAGCCCACAGGGGGCTGGCAATCAGCCCCAGCATTTT. Encoded protein: CASSPQGAGNQPQHF.

The rearrangement links TRBV7-6 to TRBJ2-7; 11 bases fit TRBD2. Germline values: CDR1 SGHVS, CDR2 FNYEAQ. CDR3 size: 15 residues. J lost 5 bases, V lost 5 bases, and 8 bases had no gene match. The CDR3, as DNA: TGTGCCAGCAGCGAGGGACTAGCGGCAAAAAACGAGCAGTACTTC. Its translation is CASSEGLAAKNEQYF.

This chain uses TRBV5-1 with TRBJ1-1; D is uncertain. CDR3 size: 12 residues. V lost 3 bases to trimming and J lost 4 bases, with 7 bases between them. Germline V gives CDR1 SGHRS, CDR2 YFSETQ. CDR3 sequence (DNA): TGCGCCAGCAGCTCGGGATTCACTGAAGCTTTCTTT. The encoded protein is CASSSGFTEAFF.

This rearrangement joins TRBV7-9 to TRBJ1-5; 9 nucleotides match TRBD1. J gave up 6 bases and V 1 base, and 7 bases lay outside the gene matches. The CDR3 loop spans 16 amino acids. CDR1 is SEHNR, CDR2 FQNEAQ, per germline (reference sequence). DNA for the CDR3: TGTGCCAGCAGCTTAGGGACAGGGGAGGGGGGTCAGCCCCAGCATTTT. Residues: CASSLGTGEGGQPQHF.

This chain joins TRBV11-2 and TRBJ2-2; D is unresolved. CDR3 size: 12 residues. Germline V lookup: CDR1 SGHAT, CDR2 FQNNGV. V was trimmed by 0 bases and J by 11 bases, leaving 7 bases between them. The CDR3 nucleotides read TGTGCCAGCAGCTTAGACGTGTTAGAGCTGTTTTTT. This codes for CASSLDVLELFF. The full variable domain, its missing parts supplied by reference TRBV11-2 and TRBJ2-2, is EAGVAQSPRYKIIEKRQSVAFWCNPISGHATLYWYQQILGQGPKLLIQFQNNGVVDDSQLPKDRFSAERLKGVDSTLKIQPAKLEDSAVYLCASSLDVLELFFGEGSRLTVL.

This rearrangement joins TRBV5-1 to TRBJ2-3, with TRBD2 matching 7 bases. The CDR3 sequence is 14 residues long. J gave up 1 base and V 4 bases, and 3 bases lay outside the gene matches. CDR1 and CDR2 (germline): SGHRS, YFSETQ. CDR3 sequence: CASSLGLGTDTQYF. DNA for the CDR3: TGCGCCAGCAGCCTAGGACTAGGCACAGATACGCAGTATTTT.

V gene TRBV7-2 combines with J gene TRBJ2-5; possible D gene TRBD2, 5 bases. Germline V gives CDR1 SGHTA, CDR2 FQGNSA. Trimming stripped 4 bases from V and 2 bases from J, with 14 bases between. The CDR3 covers 15 residues. DNA for the CDR3: TGTGCCAGCAGCTGGCCTGCACGGGGACAAGAGACCCAGTACTTC. This translates into CASSWPARGQETQYF. The full variable domain, with the rest looked up from reference TRBV7-2 and TRBJ2-5, is GAGVSQSPSNKVTEKGKDVELRCDPISGHTALYWYRQSLGQGLEFLIYFQGNSAPDKSGLPSDRFSAERTGGSVSTLTIQRTQQEDSAVYLCASSWPARGQETQYFGPGTRLLVL.

The chain couples TRBV7-6 to TRBJ2-7; possibly TRBD1 for D (5 bases). CDR3 length: 13 residues. Germline V gene data show CDR1 as SGHVS and CDR2 as FNYEAQ. The V gene lost 6 bases and the J gene lost 5 bases, with 14 bases spanning the gap. CDR3 amino acids: CASSSQGFNEQYF. Here the CDR3 DNA reads TGTGCCAGCAGTTCCCAGGGTTTCAACGAGCAGTACTTC.

CDR3 residues: CASSGRGGNYGYTF. CDR3 sequence (DNA): TGTGCCAGCAGCGGAAGGGGTGGTAACTATGGCTACACCTTC. The chain joins TRBV9 to TRBJ1-2; TRBD1 is a possible D gene (5 bases). Germline assignment: CDR1 SGDLS and CDR2 YYNGEE. This CDR3 is built from 14 residues. V shed 3 bases and J shed 1 base, with 10 bases lying between them.

The chain is built from TRBV5-1 and TRBJ2-2; D perhaps matches TRBD2 (6 bases). The CDR3 has 15 amino acids. The V gene's germline CDR1 is SGHRS and CDR2 YFSETQ. The germline V and J ends were trimmed by 4 bases and 0 bases, with 10 bases remaining between them. The CDR3 spells CASSAGISNTGELFF. The CDR3, as DNA: TGCGCCAGCAGCGCGGGGATATCGAACACCGGGGAGCTGTTTTTT.

The chain employs TRBV5-8 and TRBJ1-1, with D perhaps TRBD1 (6 bases). Looked up from germline, CDR1 is SGHTS and CDR2 is YDEGEE. The CDR3 contains 15 residues. Trimming shortened V by 4 bases and J by 1 base, and 14 bases separated the two germline ends. The CDR3 DNA reads TGTGCCAGCAGCGTTACGGGACACCGGAACACTGAAGCTTTCTTT. It yields the protein CASSVTGHRNTEAFF.

Points on this clone: Other DNA sequences within the sample encode an identical CDR3. V is TRBV30 and J is TRBJ1-1; the match to TRBD1 covers 8 bases. There are 15 residues in the CDR3. With V trimmed by 4 bases and J by 7 bases, 14 bases remained unmatched. In germline, CDR1 is GTSNPN, CDR2 SVGIG (reference sequence). CDR3 protein: CAWMVTDRDNGEAFF. CDR3 in DNA: TGTGCCTGGATGGTCACGGACAGGGATAATGGTGAAGCTTTCTTT.

This chain links TRBV5-1 with TRBJ2-7; D unclear. V gave up 5 bases and J gave up 2 bases, with 14 bases separating them. Germline CDR1 SGHRS, CDR2 YFSETQ. The CDR3 covers 14 residues. The CDR3 is CASRKSTVAYEQYF. CDR3 nucleotide sequence: TGCGCCAGCAGAAAATCAACGGTAGCCTACGAGCAGTACTTC.

The gene calls are TRBV2 and TRBJ2-7, with 12 bases aligning to TRBD2. Germline loops: CDR1 SNHLY, CDR2 FYNNEI. J was trimmed by 6 bases and V by 5 bases; bases with no gene match: 2. CDR3 length: 13 amino acids. DNA for the CDR3: TGTGCCAGCAGTAAGACTAGCGGGGGCGAGCAGTACTTC. It encodes CASSKTSGGEQYF.

This sequence joins TRBV20-1 and TRBJ2-5, with D perhaps TRBD1 (5 bases). The germline CDR1 and CDR2 sequences are DFQATT and SNEGSKA (reference sequence). There are 11 residues in the CDR3. V was cut by 6 bases and J by 5 bases, with 10 bases left in between. The CDR3 loop reads CSAATAETQYF. The CDR3 region has the DNA TGCAGTGCAGCGACAGCGGAGACCCAGTACTTC.

The V gene is TRBV7-6, the J gene TRBJ2-2; D remains unclear. V lost 4 bases to trimming and J lost 1 base, with 4 bases between them. The CDR3 spans 13 residues. CDR1 is SGHVS and CDR2 is FNYEAQ in the germline V gene. CDR3 in DNA: TGTGCCAGCAGCTCCATGAACACCGGGGAGCTGTTTTTT. Protein product: CASSSMNTGELFF.

The rearrangement uses TRBV30 and TRBJ2-7, with 8 bases that match TRBD2. V lost 0 bases and J lost 4; bases outside the gene matches: 2. There are 13 residues in the CDR3. Germline CDR1 GTSNPN, CDR2 SVGIG (reference sequence). DNA for the CDR3: TGTGCCTGGAGTGTAGCGGGAGCTTACGAGCAGTACTTC. Amino acids: CAWSVAGAYEQYF.

This rearrangement joins TRBV7-6 to TRBJ2-1; D is unclear. Trimming stripped 1 base from V and 0 bases from J, with 7 bases between. Germline V gene lookup returns CDR1 SGHVS and CDR2 FNYEAQ. The CDR3 loop spans 15 amino acids. CDR3 region: CASSLGPSSYNEQFF. For the CDR3, the DNA is TGTGCCAGCAGCTTAGGTCCTAGCTCCTACAATGAGCAGTTCTTC.

This chain connects TRBV7-3 to TRBJ2-3; 7 nucleotides agree with TRBD2. Looked up from germline, CDR1 is SGHTA and CDR2 is FQGTGA. J was trimmed by 0 bases and V by 3 bases; bases with no gene match: 6. The CDR3 covers 16 residues. The CDR3 protein is CASSFLTRGSTDTQYF. As DNA, the CDR3 is TGTGCCAGCAGCTTCCTTACGCGGGGGAGCACAGATACGCAGTATTTT.

This rearrangement joins TRBV6-6 to TRBJ1-2, with 10 positions matching TRBD1. CDR3 length equals 15 residues. Germline loops: CDR1 MNHNY, CDR2 SVGAGI (reference sequence). Trimming at V came to 2 bases and at J to 5 bases, leaving 5 bases not matched to a gene. This chain's CDR3 is CASSYPRQGAYGYTF. The DNA of the CDR3 is TGTGCCAGCAGTTACCCCAGACAGGGGGCTTATGGCTACACCTTC.